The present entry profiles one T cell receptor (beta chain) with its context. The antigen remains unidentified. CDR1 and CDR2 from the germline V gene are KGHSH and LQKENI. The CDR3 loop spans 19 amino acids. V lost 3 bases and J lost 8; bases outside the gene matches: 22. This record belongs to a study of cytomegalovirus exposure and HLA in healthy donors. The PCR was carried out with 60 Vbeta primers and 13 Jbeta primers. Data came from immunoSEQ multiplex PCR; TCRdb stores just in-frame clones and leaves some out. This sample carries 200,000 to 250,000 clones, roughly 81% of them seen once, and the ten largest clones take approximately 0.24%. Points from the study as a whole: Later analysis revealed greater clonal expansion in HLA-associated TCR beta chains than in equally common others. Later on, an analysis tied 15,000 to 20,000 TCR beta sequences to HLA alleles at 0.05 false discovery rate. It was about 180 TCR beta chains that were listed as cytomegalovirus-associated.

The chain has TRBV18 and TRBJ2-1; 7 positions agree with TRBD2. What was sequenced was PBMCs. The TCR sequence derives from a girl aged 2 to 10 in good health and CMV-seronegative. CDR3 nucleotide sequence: TGTGCCAGCTCACCCAAGGTCGGAATAGCGGGCCCAAAAAGCTATGAGCAGTTCTTC. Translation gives CASSPKVGIAGPKSYEQFF.